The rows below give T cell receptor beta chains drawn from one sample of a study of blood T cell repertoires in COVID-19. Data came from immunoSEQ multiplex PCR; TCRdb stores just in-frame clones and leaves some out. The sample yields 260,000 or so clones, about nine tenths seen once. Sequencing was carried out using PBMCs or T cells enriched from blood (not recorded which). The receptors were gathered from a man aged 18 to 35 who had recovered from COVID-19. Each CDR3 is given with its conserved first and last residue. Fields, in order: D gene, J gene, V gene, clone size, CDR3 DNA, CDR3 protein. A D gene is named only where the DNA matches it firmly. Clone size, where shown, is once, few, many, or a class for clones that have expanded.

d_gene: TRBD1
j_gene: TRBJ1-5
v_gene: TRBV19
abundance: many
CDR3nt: TGTGCCAGTAGTCCCCGGACAGGGGGCGCGGGTCAGCCCCAGCATTTT
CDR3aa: CASSPRTGGAGQPQHF

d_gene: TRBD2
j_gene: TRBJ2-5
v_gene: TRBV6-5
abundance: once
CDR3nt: TGTGCCAGCAGTTACTGGCGGGAGGGATCCGAGACCCAGTACTTC
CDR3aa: CASSYWREGSETQYF

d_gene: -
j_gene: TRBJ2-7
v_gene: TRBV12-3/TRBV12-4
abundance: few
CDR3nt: TGTGCCAGCAGTTTCGGAGGGAACGAGCAGTACTTC
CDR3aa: CASSFGGNEQYF

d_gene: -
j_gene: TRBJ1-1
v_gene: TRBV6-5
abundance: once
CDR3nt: TGTGCCAGCAGTTGGCTGAACACTGAAGCTTTCTTT
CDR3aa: CASSWLNTEAFF

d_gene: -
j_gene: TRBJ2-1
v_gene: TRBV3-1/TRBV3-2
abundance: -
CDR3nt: TGTGCCAGCAGGCCGGGACTTGCTAGCTCCTACAATGAGCAGTTCTTC
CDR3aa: CASRPGLASSYNEQFF

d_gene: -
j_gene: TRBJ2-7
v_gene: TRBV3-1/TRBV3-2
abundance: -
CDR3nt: TGTGCCAGCAGCCAAGTCCAACAGTACTTC
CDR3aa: CASSQVQQYF

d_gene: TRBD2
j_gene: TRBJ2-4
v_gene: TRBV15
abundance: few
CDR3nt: TGTGCCACCAGCAGAAAAGACGTTGGGAGGGCCCTAGCCAAAAACATTCAGTACTTC
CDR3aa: CATSRKDVGRALAKNIQYF

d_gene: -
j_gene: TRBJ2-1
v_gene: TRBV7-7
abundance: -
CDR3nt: TGTGCTAGCAGCTCCCGGTTCAAGCGAGATTACAATGAGCAGTTCTTC
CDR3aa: CASSSRFKRDYNEQFF

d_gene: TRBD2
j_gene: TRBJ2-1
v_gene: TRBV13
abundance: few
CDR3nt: TGTGCCAGCAGACTCGAGGGACTAGCGGGTTTTAGCTCCTACAATGAGCAGTTCTTC
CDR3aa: CASRLEGLAGFSSYNEQFF

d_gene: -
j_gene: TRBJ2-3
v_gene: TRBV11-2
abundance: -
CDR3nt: TGTGCCAGCAGCCCCGGAGGGGGCTTGGACCCTAAGACAGATACGCAGTATTTT
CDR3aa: CASSPGGGLDPKTDTQYF

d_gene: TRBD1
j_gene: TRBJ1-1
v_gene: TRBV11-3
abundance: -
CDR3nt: TGTGCCAGCAGCTTCAGCCTGACAGGGGGCGAAAGAATCCTCGGAGCTTTCTTT
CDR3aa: CASSFSLTGGERILGAFF

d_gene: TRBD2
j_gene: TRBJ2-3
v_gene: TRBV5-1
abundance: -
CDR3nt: TGCGCCAGCAGCTTGGGACTAGCGGGAGATACGCAGTATTTT
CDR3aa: CASSLGLAGDTQYF

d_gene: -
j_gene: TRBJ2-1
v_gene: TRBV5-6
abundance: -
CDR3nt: TGTGCCAGCAGTCATCTAGCTTTGAGGGTCTCCTACAATGAGCAGTTCTTC
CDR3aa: CASSHLALRVSYNEQFF

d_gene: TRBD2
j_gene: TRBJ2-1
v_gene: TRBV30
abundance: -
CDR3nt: TGTGCCTGGAGTGACCTAGCGGGAGGGCCTGGTGAGCAGTTCTTC
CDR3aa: CAWSDLAGGPGEQFF

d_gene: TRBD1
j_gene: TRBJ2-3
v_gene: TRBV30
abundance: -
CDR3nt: TGTGCCTGGAGTGTTTGGACAGGGAGCACAGATACGCAGTATTTT
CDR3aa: CAWSVWTGSTDTQYF

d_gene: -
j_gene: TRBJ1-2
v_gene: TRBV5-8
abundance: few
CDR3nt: TGTGCCAGCAGCTTGGGACATAACTATGGCTACACCTTC
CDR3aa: CASSLGHNYGYTF

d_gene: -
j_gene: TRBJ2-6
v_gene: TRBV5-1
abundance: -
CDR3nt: TGCGCCAGCAGCTGGGGCAGGGCCGGTATAACCGGAGGGGCCAACGTCCTGACTTTC
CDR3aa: CASSWGRAGITGGANVLTF

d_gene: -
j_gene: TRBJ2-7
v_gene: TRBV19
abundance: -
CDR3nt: TGTGCCAGTAGTATAGTCGTGTTCTCCTACGAGCAGTACTTC
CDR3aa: CASSIVVFSYEQYF

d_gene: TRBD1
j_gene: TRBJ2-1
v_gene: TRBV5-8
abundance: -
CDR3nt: TGTGCCAGCAGCCCAGGACAGGGTTACGAGCAGTTCTTC
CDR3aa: CASSPGQGYEQFF

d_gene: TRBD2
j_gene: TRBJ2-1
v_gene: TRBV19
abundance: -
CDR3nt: TGTGCCAGTAGTACTAGCGGGGTCTACAATGATGAGCAGTTCTTC
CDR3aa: CASSTSGVYNDEQFF

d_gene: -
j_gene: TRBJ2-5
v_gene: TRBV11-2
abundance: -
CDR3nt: TGTGCCAGCAGCGAGACAGCGATACAAGAGACCCAGTACTTC
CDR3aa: CASSETAIQETQYF

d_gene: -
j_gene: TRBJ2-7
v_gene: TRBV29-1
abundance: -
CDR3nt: TGCAGCACCGGGGGGCTCGGATACGAGCAGTACTTC
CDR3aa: CSTGGLGYEQYF

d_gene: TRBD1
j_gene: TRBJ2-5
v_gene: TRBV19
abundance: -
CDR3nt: TGTGCCAGTAGTACCCCGACAGGGGGTAAAGAGACCCAGTACTTC
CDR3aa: CASSTPTGGKETQYF

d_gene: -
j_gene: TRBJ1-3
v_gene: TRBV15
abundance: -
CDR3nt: TGTGCCACCAGCTTCTCGACGGAGGGAGGAAACACCATATATTTT
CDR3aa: CATSFSTEGGNTIYF

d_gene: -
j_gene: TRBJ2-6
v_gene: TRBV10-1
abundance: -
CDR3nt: TGCGCCAGCAGTGCCACAGGGTCCGGGGCCAACGTCCTGACTTTC
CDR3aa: CASSATGSGANVLTF

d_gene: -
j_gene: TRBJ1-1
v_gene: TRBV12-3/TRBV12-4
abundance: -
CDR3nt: TGTGCCAGCAGTATCAGATACACTGAAGCTTTCTTT
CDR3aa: CASSIRYTEAFF

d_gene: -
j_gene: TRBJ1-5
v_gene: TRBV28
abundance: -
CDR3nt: TGTGCCAGCAGTTTATCAGGGTTTAATCAGCCCCAGCATTTT
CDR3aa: CASSLSGFNQPQHF

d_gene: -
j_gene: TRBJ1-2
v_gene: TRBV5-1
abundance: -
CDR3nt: TGCGCCAGCAGCTCCACGGGGGGTGGGAGCTATGGCTACACCTTC
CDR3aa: CASSSTGGGSYGYTF

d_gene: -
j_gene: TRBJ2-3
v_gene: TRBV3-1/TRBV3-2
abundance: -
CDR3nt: TGTGCCAGCAGCCAAGTTGGACTTAGCACAGATACGCAGTATTTT
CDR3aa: CASSQVGLSTDTQYF